A selection of T cell receptor beta chains follows, all from one sample in a study of T cells in Graves' hyperthyroidism and ophthalmopathy. Each CDR3 protein is one row after TCRdb ran MiXCR on the multiplex PCR reads. The repertoire holds some 500,000 distinct CDR3 sequences, about 16% seen once, with roughly 29% in the top ten. The sequenced sample was blood. The receptors stem from a woman aged 25 to 45 with Graves' ophthalmopathy. Both conserved end residues are part of each CDR3. Each record gives: CDR3 DNA, CDR3 protein, V gene, J gene, D gene, clone size. A D gene is named only where the DNA matches it firmly. Rows may omit the clone size; those that give it use once, few, many or a size class.

cdr3_nt: TGTGCCAACAGCTGGGGGACAGGGGCAGGCTACACCTTC
cdr3_aa: CANSWGTGAGYTF
v_call: TRBV7-9
j_call: TRBJ1-2
d_call: TRBD1
clone_size: .

cdr3_nt: TGTGCCAGCAGCTTAAAGCGGGAGGGAAGGTCAGATACGCAGTATTTT
cdr3_aa: CASSLKREGRSDTQYF
v_call: TRBV7-9
j_call: TRBJ2-3
d_call: TRBD2
clone_size: .

cdr3_nt: TGTGCCAGCAGCCCCACTAGCGGACCTACCGTCACAGATACGCAGTATTTT
cdr3_aa: CASSPTSGPTVTDTQYF
v_call: TRBV7-2
j_call: TRBJ2-3
d_call: TRBD2
clone_size: .

cdr3_nt: TGTGCCAGCAGTCTTATGGGGAGGGCAGATACGCAGTATTTT
cdr3_aa: CASSLMGRADTQYF
v_call: TRBV11-3
j_call: TRBJ2-3
d_call: TRBD2
clone_size: .

cdr3_nt: TGTGCCAGCAGCCCCGGGGTTAATAATTCACCCCTCCACTTT
cdr3_aa: CASSPGVNNSPLHF
v_call: TRBV9
j_call: TRBJ1-6
d_call: .
clone_size: few

cdr3_nt: TGTGCCAGCAGCCGAGGGACAGGGTTCGAAGGCGAGCAGTACTTC
cdr3_aa: CASSRGTGFEGEQYF
v_call: TRBV3-1
j_call: TRBJ2-7
d_call: TRBD1
clone_size: many

cdr3_nt: TGCAGTGCTAGATGGCCGGGCCCAGATAGCACAGATACGCAGTATTTT
cdr3_aa: CSARWPGPDSTDTQYF
v_call: TRBV20-1
j_call: TRBJ2-3
d_call: .
clone_size: many

cdr3_nt: TGTGCCAGCATCGAGGGAAACGGGGATGAGCAGTTCTTC
cdr3_aa: CASIEGNGDEQFF
v_call: TRBV7-8
j_call: TRBJ2-1
d_call: .
clone_size: .

cdr3_nt: TGTGCCAGCAGCCAAGATCGCACTGAAGCTTTCTTT
cdr3_aa: CASSQDRTEAFF
v_call: TRBV3-1
j_call: TRBJ1-1
d_call: .
clone_size: many

cdr3_nt: TGTGCCAGCAGCTGGGACAGGGTTGGTGGCTACACCTTC
cdr3_aa: CASSWDRVGGYTF
v_call: TRBV7-2
j_call: TRBJ1-2
d_call: TRBD1
clone_size: many

cdr3_nt: TGTGCCAGCAGCTTAACATTTGGGGCAGATACGCAGTATTTT
cdr3_aa: CASSLTFGADTQYF
v_call: TRBV7-2
j_call: TRBJ2-3
d_call: .
clone_size: few

cdr3_nt: TGTGCCAGCAGTCCAGGGTTTTCTGAAGCTTTCTTT
cdr3_aa: CASSPGFSEAFF
v_call: TRBV28
j_call: TRBJ1-1
d_call: .
clone_size: many

cdr3_nt: TGTGCCAGCAGTCAGGGTAGGGAATCCTACAATGAGCAGTTCTTC
cdr3_aa: CASSQGRESYNEQFF
v_call: TRBV27
j_call: TRBJ2-1
d_call: .
clone_size: many

cdr3_nt: TGTGCCAGCAGTACCGGACAGCTGGGGGGAAACACCATATATTTT
cdr3_aa: CASSTGQLGGNTIYF
v_call: TRBV28
j_call: TRBJ1-3
d_call: .
clone_size: few

cdr3_nt: TGTGCCAGTAGTTTAAGCCGGGACAGGGACTTCGATCAGCCCCAGCATTTT
cdr3_aa: CASSLSRDRDFDQPQHF
v_call: TRBV19
j_call: TRBJ1-5
d_call: TRBD1
clone_size: few

cdr3_nt: TGTGCCAGCAGGGCGGGGGCAGGGGATACGCAGTATTTT
cdr3_aa: CASRAGAGDTQYF
v_call: TRBV25-1
j_call: TRBJ2-3
d_call: .
clone_size: few

cdr3_nt: TGCGCCAGCAGCCAAGATATACAGGGCGGTAATGAAAAACTGTTTTTT
cdr3_aa: CASSQDIQGGNEKLFF
v_call: TRBV4-3
j_call: TRBJ1-4
d_call: .
clone_size: .

cdr3_nt: TGCAGTGCTAGAGCCCCCGTGGGTCTGGGTGGGACCCAGTACTTC
cdr3_aa: CSARAPVGLGGTQYF
v_call: TRBV20-1
j_call: TRBJ2-5
d_call: .
clone_size: .

cdr3_nt: TGTGCCAGCAGGAGACAGGCCGTCTCCTCAGATACGCAGTATTTT
cdr3_aa: CASRRQAVSSDTQYF
v_call: TRBV6-2/TRBV6-3
j_call: TRBJ2-3
d_call: .
clone_size: many

cdr3_nt: TGTGCCAGCAGCCCTCGCGCGACAGGGCAAGAGACCCAGTACTTC
cdr3_aa: CASSPRATGQETQYF
v_call: TRBV11-2
j_call: TRBJ2-5
d_call: TRBD1
clone_size: many

cdr3_nt: TGTGCCAGCACGCCGACAGGGCCCAGGGGAGCTTTCTTT
cdr3_aa: CASTPTGPRGAFF
v_call: TRBV6-4
j_call: TRBJ1-1
d_call: TRBD1
clone_size: .

cdr3_nt: TGCAGTGCTCCAGGGGCGAATGAGCAGTTCTTC
cdr3_aa: CSAPGANEQFF
v_call: TRBV20-1
j_call: TRBJ2-1
d_call: .
clone_size: many

cdr3_nt: TGCGCCAGCAGCATGGGTGAAAGCGCGAACACCGGGGAGCTGGTTTTT
cdr3_aa: CASSMGESANTGELVF
v_call: TRBV5-1
j_call: TRBJ2-2
d_call: .
clone_size: few

cdr3_nt: TGTGCCACCACTTCCCCCGGTGGGGGACTTACAAACACCGGGGAGCTGTTTTTT
cdr3_aa: CATTSPGGGLTNTGELFF
v_call: TRBV6-1
j_call: TRBJ2-2
d_call: .
clone_size: few

cdr3_nt: TGTGCCAGCAGCCAAGGGAGCGGGAGGACCAATGAGCAGTTCTTC
cdr3_aa: CASSQGSGRTNEQFF
v_call: TRBV11-2
j_call: TRBJ2-1
d_call: TRBD2
clone_size: .

cdr3_nt: TGTGCCAGCAGTTACTGGCTAGCGGGAGGGATCACAGATACGCAGTATTTT
cdr3_aa: CASSYWLAGGITDTQYF
v_call: TRBV6-2/TRBV6-3
j_call: TRBJ2-3
d_call: TRBD2
clone_size: .